This T cell receptor beta chain was captured in a study of OX40 agonist ivuxolimab in advanced cancers. Patients with a history of autoimmune disease or on systemic immunosuppression were excluded. Study conclusions and caveats: Relative to CD4+, CD8+ T cells held more expanded clones on average.

V was trimmed by 5 bases and J by 1 base, leaving 11 bases between them. Per the germline V gene, CDR1 is MNHEY and CDR2 is SMNVEV (reference sequence). The CDR3 totals 15 residues. To note about this clone: The antigen remains undetermined.

TCRdb's copy holds only in-frame clones and misses some; the assay was immunoSEQ multiplex PCR. The table has approximately 37,000 clones, less than 90% seen once. V gene TRBV27 combines with J gene TRBJ2-2, with D possibly being TRBD1 (6 bases). Sequencing used CD4+ or CD8+ T cells sorted from blood, obtained in a trial of the OX40 agonist ivuxolimab. This receptor was identified in an adult with an advanced solid tumor such as melanoma, head and neck, liver or kidney cancer. The CDR3 DNA reads TGTGCCAGCAGTCCTCTGACAGGGAACACCGGGGAGCTGTTTTTT. It encodes CASSPLTGNTGELFF.